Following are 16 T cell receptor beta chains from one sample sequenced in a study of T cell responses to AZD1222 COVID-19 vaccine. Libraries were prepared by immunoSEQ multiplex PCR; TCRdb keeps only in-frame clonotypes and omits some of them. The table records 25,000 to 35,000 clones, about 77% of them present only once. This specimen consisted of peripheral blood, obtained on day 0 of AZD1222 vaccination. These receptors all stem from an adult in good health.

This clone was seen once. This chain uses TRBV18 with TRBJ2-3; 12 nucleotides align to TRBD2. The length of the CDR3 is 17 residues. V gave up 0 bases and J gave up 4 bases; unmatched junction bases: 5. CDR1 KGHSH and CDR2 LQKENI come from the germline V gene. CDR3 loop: CASSPPALAGGADTQYF. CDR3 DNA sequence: TGTGCCAGCTCACCACCCGCACTAGCGGGGGGCGCAGATACGCAGTATTTT.

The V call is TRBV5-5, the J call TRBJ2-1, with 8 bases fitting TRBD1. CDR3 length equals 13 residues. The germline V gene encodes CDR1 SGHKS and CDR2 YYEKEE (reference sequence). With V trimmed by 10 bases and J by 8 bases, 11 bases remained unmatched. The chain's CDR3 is CAPLDRGSHEQFF. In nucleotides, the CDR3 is TGTGCCCCGCTCGACAGGGGATCTCATGAGCAGTTCTTC.

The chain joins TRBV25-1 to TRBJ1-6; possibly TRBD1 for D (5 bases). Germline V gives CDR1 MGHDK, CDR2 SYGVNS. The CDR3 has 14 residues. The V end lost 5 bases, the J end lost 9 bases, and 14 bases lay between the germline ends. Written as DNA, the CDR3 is TGTGCCAGCAGTTGGGGGGGATCAGGTTCACCCCTCCACTTT. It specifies CASSWGGSGSPLHF.

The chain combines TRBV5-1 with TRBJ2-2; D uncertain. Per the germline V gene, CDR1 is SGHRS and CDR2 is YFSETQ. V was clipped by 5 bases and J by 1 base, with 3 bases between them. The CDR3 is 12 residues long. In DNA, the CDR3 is TGCGCCAGCAGTCTGAACACCGGGGAGCTGTTTTTT. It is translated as CASSLNTGELFF.

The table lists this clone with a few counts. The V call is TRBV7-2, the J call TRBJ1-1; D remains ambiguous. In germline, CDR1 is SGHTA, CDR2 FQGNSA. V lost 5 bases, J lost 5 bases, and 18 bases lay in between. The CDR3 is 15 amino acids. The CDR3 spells CASSPRYNRGTEAFF. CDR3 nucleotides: TGTGCCAGCAGCCCCCGTTATAACCGAGGAACTGAAGCTTTCTTT.

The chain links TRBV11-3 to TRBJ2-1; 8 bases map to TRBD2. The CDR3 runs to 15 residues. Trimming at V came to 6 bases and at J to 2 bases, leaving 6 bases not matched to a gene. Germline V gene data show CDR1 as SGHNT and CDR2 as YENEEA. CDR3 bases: TGTGCCAGCAGTTTGACTAGCGCAACCTACAATGAGCAGTTCTTC. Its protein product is CASSLTSATYNEQFF.

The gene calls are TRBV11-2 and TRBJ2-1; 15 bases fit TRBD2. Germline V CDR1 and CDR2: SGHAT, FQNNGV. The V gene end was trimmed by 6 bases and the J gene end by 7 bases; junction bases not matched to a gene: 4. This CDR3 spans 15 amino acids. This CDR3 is CASSRTSGGANEQFF. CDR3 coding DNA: TGTGCCAGCAGTAGGACTAGCGGGGGGGCGAATGAGCAGTTCTTC.

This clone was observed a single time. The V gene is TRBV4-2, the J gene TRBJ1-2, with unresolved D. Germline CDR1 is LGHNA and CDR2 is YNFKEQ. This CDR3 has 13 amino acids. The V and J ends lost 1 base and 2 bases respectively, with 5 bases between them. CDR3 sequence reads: CASSQVGNYGYTF. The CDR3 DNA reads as TGTGCCAGCAGCCAAGTAGGGAACTATGGCTACACCTTC.

The CDR3 spells CSVPGQGAHEQYF. DNA for the CDR3: TGCAGCGTCCCGGGACAGGGGGCACACGAGCAGTACTTC. The chain carries TRBV29-1 and TRBJ2-7; the match to TRBD1 covers 12 bases. The CDR3 loop spans 13 amino acids. Losses at the gene ends were 6 bases for V and 5 bases for J; bases not matched to a gene: 5. Germline lookup yields CDR1 SQVTM and CDR2 ANQGSEA.

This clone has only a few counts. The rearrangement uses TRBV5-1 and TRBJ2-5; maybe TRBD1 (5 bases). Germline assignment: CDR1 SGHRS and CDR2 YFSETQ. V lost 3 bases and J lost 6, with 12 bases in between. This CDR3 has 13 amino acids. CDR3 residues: CASSSDMGKTQYF. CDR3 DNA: TGCGCCAGCAGCTCGGACATGGGAAAGACCCAGTACTTC.

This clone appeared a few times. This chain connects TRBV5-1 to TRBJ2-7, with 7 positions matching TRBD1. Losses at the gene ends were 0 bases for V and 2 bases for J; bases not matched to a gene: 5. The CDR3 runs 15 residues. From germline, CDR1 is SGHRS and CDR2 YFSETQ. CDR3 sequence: CASSLGGTVTYEQYF. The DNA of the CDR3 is TGCGCCAGCAGCTTGGGAGGGACAGTAACCTACGAGCAGTACTTC.

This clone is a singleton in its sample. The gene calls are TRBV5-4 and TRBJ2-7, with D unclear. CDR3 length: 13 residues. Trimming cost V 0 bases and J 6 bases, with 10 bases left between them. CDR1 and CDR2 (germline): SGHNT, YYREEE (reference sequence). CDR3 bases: TGTGCCAGCAGCTTGGTGGGCAGTACCGAGCAGTACGTC. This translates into CASSLVGSTEQYV.

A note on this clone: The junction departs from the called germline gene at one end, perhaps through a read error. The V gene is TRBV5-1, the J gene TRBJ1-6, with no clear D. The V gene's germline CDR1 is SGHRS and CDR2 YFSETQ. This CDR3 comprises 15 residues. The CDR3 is CASSREGDGNSPLHF. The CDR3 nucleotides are TGCGCGAGCAGCCGAGAGGGTGACGGGAATTCACCCCTCCACTTT.

The CDR3 reads CASSQGPGAGEQYV. The DNA for the CDR3 is TGTGCCAGCTCCCAAGGACCGGGGGCGGGAGAGCAGTACGTC. The chain recombines TRBV18 with TRBJ2-7; D may correspond to TRBD1 or TRBD2 (6 bases each). CDR3 size: 14 residues. Looked up from germline, CDR1 is KGHSH and CDR2 is LQKENI. The V and J ends lost 6 bases and 7 bases respectively, with 19 bases between them.

The CDR3 spells CASSRQDQPQHF. CDR3 coding DNA: TGTGCCAGCAGCCGTCAGGATCAGCCCCAGCATTTT. The chain recombines TRBV3-1 (or the pseudogene TRBV3-2) with TRBJ1-5; D uncertain. Between the trimmed V and J ends, which lost 4 bases and 5 bases, there was a span of 6 bases. Germline CDR1 and CDR2: LGHDT and YNNKEL (reference sequence). CDR3 length equals 12 residues.

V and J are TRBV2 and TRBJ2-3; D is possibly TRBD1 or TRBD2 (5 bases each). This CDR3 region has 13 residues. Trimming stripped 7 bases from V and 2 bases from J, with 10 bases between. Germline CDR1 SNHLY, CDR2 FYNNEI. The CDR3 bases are TGTGCCAGCAAGTGGGACCCCACAGATACGCAGTATTTT. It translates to CASKWDPTDTQYF.